Listed below are T cell receptor beta chains from one sample, sequenced in a study of Graves' ophthalmopathy and Graves' hyperthyroidism. TCRdb ran MiXCR on the multiplex PCR reads and lists one entry per CDR3 protein. Here the sample spans 30,000 to 50,000 distinct CDR3 sequences, about 50% being singletons. The sample comprised peripheral blood. These receptors were taken from an adult woman with stable Graves' hyperthyroidism. Each CDR3 is given with its conserved first and last residue. A D gene is named only where the DNA matches it firmly. Where a row states a size, it is once, few, many or the class of an expanded clone; other rows omit it.

>TRBV20-1|TRBJ2-7|NA|TRBD1
CSARAGTGSYEQYF
TGCAGTGCTAGAGCGGGGACAGGCTCCTACGAGCAGTACTTC
>TRBV25-1|TRBJ2-7|NA|NA
CASSLGRYEQYF
TGTGCCAGCAGCCTCGGGCGCTACGAGCAGTACTTC
>TRBV7-9|TRBJ2-5|NA|NA
CASRDIQETQYF
TGTGCCAGTAGGGACATCCAAGAGACCCAGTACTTC
>TRBV9|TRBJ1-1|many|NA
CASSVDLGAEAFF
TGTGCCAGCAGCGTAGATTTGGGGGCTGAAGCTTTCTTT
>TRBV20-1|TRBJ2-5|few|TRBD2
CSAEGSSGRALQTQYF
TGCAGTGCCGAGGGGTCTAGCGGGAGGGCCTTGCAGACCCAGTACTTC
>TRBV20-1|TRBJ1-4|NA|TRBD1
CSARDLGGGEKLFF
TGCAGTGCTAGAGATCTTGGAGGGGGCGAAAAACTGTTTTTT
>TRBV20-1|TRBJ2-5|NA|TRBD2
CSARMTSGGETQYF
TGCAGTGCCAGGATGACTAGCGGAGGAGAGACCCAGTACTTC
>TRBV29-1|TRBJ1-1|NA|NA
CSDGGPMNTEAFF
TGCAGCGACGGGGGACCCATGAACACTGAAGCTTTCTTT
>TRBV7-9|TRBJ1-1|NA|NA
CASSLEAGIVTEAFF
TGTGCCAGCAGCTTAGAAGCGGGGATTGTCACTGAAGCTTTCTTT
>TRBV27|TRBJ1-1|many|NA
CASSLAGRAEAFF
TGTGCCAGCAGTTTGGCGGGACGGGCTGAAGCTTTCTTT
>TRBV7-9|TRBJ1-1|NA|NA
CASSFYICSARYRVMNTEAFF
NA
>TRBV27|TRBJ2-7|many|NA
CASNPYQGLLHEQYF
TGTGCCAGCAACCCCTATCAGGGGTTATTACACGAGCAGTACTTC
>TRBV2|TRBJ1-3|NA|TRBD1
CASSGTASGDTIYF
TGCGCCAGCAGTGGGACAGCCTCTGGAGACACCATATATTTT
>TRBV10-3|TRBJ1-1|NA|NA
CATREVGNTEAFF
TGTGCCACCAGGGAGGTAGGGAACACTGAAGCTTTCTTT
>TRBV20-1|TRBJ2-7|NA|TRBD2
CSARDGWGGSSYEQYF
TGCAGTGCTAGAGATGGGTGGGGAGGGAGCTCCTACGAGCAGTACTTC
>TRBV20-1|TRBJ2-5|many|TRBD2
CSARMTSGRAVETQYF
TGCAGTGCCAGGATGACTAGCGGGAGGGCCGTAGAGACCCAGTACTTC
>TRBV4-1|TRBJ2-7|NA|TRBD1
CASAPGGGTGDHEQYF
TGTGCCAGCGCACCTGGGGGCGGGACAGGGGACCACGAGCAGTACTTC